The T cell receptor (beta chain) under discussion was sequenced for a study of shared clonotypes between healthy human individuals. Germline V gene sequence: CDR1 MNHEY, CDR2 SVGAGI. The CDR3 extends over 15 amino acids. V was clipped by 2 bases and J by 3 bases, with 14 bases between them. The naive CD8 subset, CD45RO-negative cells positively selected for CCR7, excluded terminally differentiated effector memory CD45RA+ cells. Clones were sequenced by immunoSEQ multiplex PCR, and TCRdb holds only the in-frame ones, with some missing. Of about 580,000 clones in the sample, 95% to 98% are singletons; the top ten hold less than 0.35%.

Specimen: naive CD8+ T cells sorted from blood. The source of this sequence is a young man in good health. The gene calls are TRBV6-5 and TRBJ2-7; a weak D match, TRBD2 (7 bases). The CDR3 sequence is CASSYGGGQGYEQYF. The CDR3 DNA sequence: TGTGCCAGCAGTTACGGGGGGGGGCAGGGCTACGAGCAGTACTTC.